This note documents a single TCR beta chain sequence. V shed 2 bases and J 5 bases; nucleotides not matched to a gene: 14. Looked up from germline, CDR1 is MNHEY and CDR2 is SVGEGT. The CDR3 extends over 17 amino acids. These data come from a study of blood T cell repertoires in COVID-19. Study details: PBMCs, B-cell-depleted T cells, or T cells were the source of the cDNA or gDNA that made up the material.

Measured with immunoSEQ multiplex PCR; TCRdb has only the in-frame clones, and not every one. The repertoire holds 170,000 or so clones, with over 75% as singletons. This TCR was sampled from a woman in her seventies with acute or convalescent COVID-19. The specimen sequenced was peripheral blood. The V call is TRBV6-2 or TRBV6-3, the J call TRBJ2-5, with 7 nucleotides matching TRBD1. In nucleotides, the CDR3 is TGTGCCAGCAGTTACGTGTTTGACAGGGCCCTCGGGGAGACCCAGTACTTC. This codes for CASSYVFDRALGETQYF.